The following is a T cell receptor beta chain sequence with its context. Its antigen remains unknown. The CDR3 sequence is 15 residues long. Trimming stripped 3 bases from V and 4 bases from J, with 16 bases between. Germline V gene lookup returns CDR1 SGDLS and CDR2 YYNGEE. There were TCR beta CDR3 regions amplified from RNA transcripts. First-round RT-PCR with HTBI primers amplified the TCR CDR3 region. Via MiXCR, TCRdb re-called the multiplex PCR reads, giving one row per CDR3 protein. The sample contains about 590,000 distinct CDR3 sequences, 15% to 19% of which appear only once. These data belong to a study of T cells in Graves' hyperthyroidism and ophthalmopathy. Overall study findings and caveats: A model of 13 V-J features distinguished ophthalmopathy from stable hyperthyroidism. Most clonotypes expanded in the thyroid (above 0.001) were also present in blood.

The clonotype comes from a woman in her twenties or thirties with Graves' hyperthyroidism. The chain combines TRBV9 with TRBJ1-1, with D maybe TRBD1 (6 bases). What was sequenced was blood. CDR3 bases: TGTGCCAGCAGCGCGGTCTCACAGGGTGGCACTGAAGCTTTCTTT. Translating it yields CASSAVSQGGTEAFF.